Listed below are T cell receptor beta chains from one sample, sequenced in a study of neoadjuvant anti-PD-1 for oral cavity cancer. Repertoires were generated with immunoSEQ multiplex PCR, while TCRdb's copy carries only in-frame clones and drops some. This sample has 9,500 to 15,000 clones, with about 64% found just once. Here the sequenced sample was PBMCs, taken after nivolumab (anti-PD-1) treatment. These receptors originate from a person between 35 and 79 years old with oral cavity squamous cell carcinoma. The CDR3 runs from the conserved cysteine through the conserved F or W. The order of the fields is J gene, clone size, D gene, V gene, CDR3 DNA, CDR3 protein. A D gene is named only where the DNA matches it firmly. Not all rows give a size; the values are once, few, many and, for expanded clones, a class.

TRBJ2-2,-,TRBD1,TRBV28,TGTGCCAGCAGTTTCCAGGGGGTTCTAAACACCGGGGAGCTGTTTTTT,CASSFQGVLNTGELFF
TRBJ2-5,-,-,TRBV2,TGTGCCAGCAGCCTTAGACAGACCCAAGAGACCCAGTACTTC,CASSLRQTQETQYF
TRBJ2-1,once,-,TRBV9,TGTGCCAGCAGCTCAAGGGCTTTTGCAAATGAGCAGTTCTTC,CASSSRAFANEQFF
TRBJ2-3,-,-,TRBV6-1,TGTGCCAGCAGTCTACAGACAGCTTTAACAGATACGCAGTATTTT,CASSLQTALTDTQYF
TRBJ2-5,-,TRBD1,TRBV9,TGTGCCAGCAGCGGGGACAGGCCACAAGGGGAGACCCAGTACTTC,CASSGDRPQGETQYF
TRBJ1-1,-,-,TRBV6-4,TGTGCCAGCAGTTTGACAGAGAACACTGAAGCTTTCTTT,CASSLTENTEAFF
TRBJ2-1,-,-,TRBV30,TGTGCCTGGAGTGAGTCGGGGGAGCAGTTCTTC,CAWSESGEQFF
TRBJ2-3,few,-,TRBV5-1,TGCGCCAGCAGCTTGGATGCAGCCTCAGATACGCAGTATTTT,CASSLDAASDTQYF
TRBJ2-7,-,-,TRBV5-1,TGCGCCAGCAGATTGGCCCTTCGGGGAGGGGGGAACGAGCAGTACTTC,CASRLALRGGGNEQYF
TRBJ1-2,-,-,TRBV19,TGTGCCAGTAGTCCCGTTGGGATAAACTATGGCTACACCTTC,CASSPVGINYGYTF
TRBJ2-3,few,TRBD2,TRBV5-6,TGTGCCAGCAGCTCATTCTGGGGGAGGGACACAGATACGCAGTATTTT,CASSSFWGRDTDTQYF
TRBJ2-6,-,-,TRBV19,TGTGCCAGTAGTATGCAGGTTGGTGCCAACGTCCTGACTTTC,CASSMQVGANVLTF
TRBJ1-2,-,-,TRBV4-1,TGCGCCAGCAGCCAAGTCCGGGACAACTATGGCTACACCTTC,CASSQVRDNYGYTF
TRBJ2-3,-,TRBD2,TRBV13,TGTGCCAGCAGCCCGGAGCGACTAGCGGGGGGAACAGATACGCAGTATTTT,CASSPERLAGGTDTQYF
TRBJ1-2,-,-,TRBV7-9,TGTGCCAGCGGGCGAGCTAACTATGGCTACACCTTC,CASGRANYGYTF
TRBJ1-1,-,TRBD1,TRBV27,TGTGCCAGCAGTTTAACAGGGGGCACAGGGACTGAAGCTTTCTTT,CASSLTGGTGTEAFF
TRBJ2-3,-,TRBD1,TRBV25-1,TGTGCCAGCAGTGAACGACAGGGCCCAGATACGCAGTATTTT,CASSERQGPDTQYF
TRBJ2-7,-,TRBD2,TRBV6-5,TGTGCCAGCAGTTACTCGGCGGGAGGTCTCTCCTACGAGCAGTACTTC,CASSYSAGGLSYEQYF
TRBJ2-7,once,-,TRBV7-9,TGTGCCAGCAGCTCACAGGGTTGGGAGCAGTACTTC,CASSSQGWEQYF
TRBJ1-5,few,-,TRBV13,TGTGCCAGCAGCTTGTCAAAGGGAGCTCAGCCCCAGCATTTT,CASSLSKGAQPQHF
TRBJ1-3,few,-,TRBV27,TGTGCCAGCAAGGAGTCGGGGACCCTCTCTGGAAACACCATATATTTT,CASKESGTLSGNTIYF
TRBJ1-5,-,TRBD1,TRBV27,TGTGCCAGCCAAGCCGGGACAGGGGGTCGGTTTTATCAGCCCCAGCATTTT,CASQAGTGGRFYQPQHF
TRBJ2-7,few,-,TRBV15,TGTGCCACCAGCAGAGCCAACTACGAGCAGTACTTC,CATSRANYEQYF
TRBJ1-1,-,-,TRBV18,TGTGCCAGCTCACCTAGACAGGTTACGACTGAAGCTTTCTTT,CASSPRQVTTEAFF
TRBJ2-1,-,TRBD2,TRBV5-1,TGCGCCAGCTCCAAGGGGACTAGCGACAATGAGCAGTTCTTC,CASSKGTSDNEQFF
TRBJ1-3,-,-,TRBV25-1,TGTGCCAGCAGTGACTCCCACTCTGGAAACACCATATATTTT,CASSDSHSGNTIYF
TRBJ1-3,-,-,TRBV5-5,TGTGCCAGCAGTAACCTTCCGAGCTCTGGAAACACCATATATTTT,CASSNLPSSGNTIYF
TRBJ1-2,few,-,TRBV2,TGTGCCAGCAGTGGCATTCCCGGACAGACGGGTAACTATGGCTACACCTTC,CASSGIPGQTGNYGYTF
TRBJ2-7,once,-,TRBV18,TGTGCCAGTTCGAGGGCAGGTGACTACGAGCAGTACTTC,CASSRAGDYEQYF
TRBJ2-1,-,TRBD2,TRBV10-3,TGTGCCTTAGGGGCCTCTAGCGGGCAGGAGCAGTTCTTC,CALGASSGQEQFF
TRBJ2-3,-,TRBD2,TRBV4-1,TGCGCCAGCAGCCGTCCGGGAGCGGGGGCCTCAGATACGCAGTATTTT,CASSRPGAGASDTQYF
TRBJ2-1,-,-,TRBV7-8,TGTGCCAGCAGCTTAGTCTGGGGCTCCTACAATGAGCAGTTCTTC,CASSLVWGSYNEQFF
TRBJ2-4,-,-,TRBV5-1,TGCGCCAGCAGTTTAGGACAGGCGGGAGACATTCAGTACTTC,CASSLGQAGDIQYF
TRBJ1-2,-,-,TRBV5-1,TGCGCCAGCAGCTTGGTAGACTCCATCCTCACCTTC,CASSLVDSILTF
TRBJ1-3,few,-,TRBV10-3,TGTGCGTCATCAGTGGGGGAGTCTGGAAACACCATATATTTT,CASSVGESGNTIYF
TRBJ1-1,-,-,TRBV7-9,TGTGCCAGCAGCTTATACCCCAGGGAACCTGAAGCTTTCTTT,CASSLYPREPEAFF
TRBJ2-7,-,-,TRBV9,TGTGCCAGCAGCGCCCTCAGGTTTTCGGACGAGCAGTACTTC,CASSALRFSDEQYF
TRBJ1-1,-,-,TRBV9,TGTGCCAGCAGCGTAGAACAGCTCAACACTGAAGCTTTCTTT,CASSVEQLNTEAFF
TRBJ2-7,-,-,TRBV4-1,TGCGCCAGCAGCCAAGTGCCGGTCAGAACCTACGAGCAGTACTTC,CASSQVPVRTYEQYF
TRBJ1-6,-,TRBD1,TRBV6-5,TGTGCCACGCGGACAGGGACCTATAATTCACCCCTCCACTTT,CATRTGTYNSPLHF
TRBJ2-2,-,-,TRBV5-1,TGCGCCAGCAGCTCCCGGACAGACACCGGGGAGCTGTTTTTT,CASSSRTDTGELFF
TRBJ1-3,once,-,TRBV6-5,TGTGCCAGCAGTCAAACCGGACAGTCTGGAAACACCATATATTTT,CASSQTGQSGNTIYF
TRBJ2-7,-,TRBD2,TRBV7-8,TGTGCCAGCAGCTTAGTGGCAGGGACTACCTACGAGCAGTACTTC,CASSLVAGTTYEQYF
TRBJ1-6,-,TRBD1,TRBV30,TGTGCCTGGACCCAGGGGGTTTGGTCACCCCTCCACTTT,CAWTQGVWSPLHF
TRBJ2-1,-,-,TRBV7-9,TGTGCCAGCAGCCCAACCGGGGTCTACAATGAGCAGTTCTTC,CASSPTGVYNEQFF
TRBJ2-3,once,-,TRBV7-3,TGTGCCAGCAGCGCCCCTAGCACAGATACGCAGTATTTT,CASSAPSTDTQYF
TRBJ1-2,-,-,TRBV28,TGTGCCAGCAGGGCAGGACAGACCGCTAACTATGGCTACACCTTC,CASRAGQTANYGYTF
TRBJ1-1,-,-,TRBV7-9,TGTGCCAGCAGCTTAGCCTTGGCTGAAGCTTTCTTT,CASSLALAEAFF
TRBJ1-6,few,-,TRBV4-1,TGCGCCAGCAGCCCAGGGATTACGTATAATTCACCCCTCCACTTT,CASSPGITYNSPLHF
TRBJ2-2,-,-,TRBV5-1,TGCGCCAGCAGTTCCGGGCCCGACACCGGGGAGCTGTTTTTT,CASSSGPDTGELFF
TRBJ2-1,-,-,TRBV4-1,TGCGCCAGCAGCCGGGGCGGTAATGAGCAGTTCTTC,CASSRGGNEQFF
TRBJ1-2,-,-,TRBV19,TGTGCCAGTAGTATGGGTGACAGGATCTATGGCTACACCTTC,CASSMGDRIYGYTF
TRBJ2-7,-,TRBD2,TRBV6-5,TGTGCCAGCAGCCCCCGGAGCGGGAGGGCCTACGAGCAGTACTTC,CASSPRSGRAYEQYF
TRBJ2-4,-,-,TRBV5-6,TGTGCCAGCAGCTTGCGAAGGGGCTTAAACATTCAGTACTTC,CASSLRRGLNIQYF
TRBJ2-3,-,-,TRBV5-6,TGTGCCAGCAGCTTGGACGGGGCTACAGATACGCAGTATTTT,CASSLDGATDTQYF